What follows are 21 T cell receptor beta chains derived from one specimen sequenced in a study of CD8 T cells in Susac syndrome. RNA in amounts of roughly 0.5 to 1 ug was reverse transcribed with random hexamers. TCRdb independently ran MiXCR on the immunoSEQ multiplex PCR reads; one entry per CDR3 protein. The sample lists approximately 83,000 distinct CDR3 sequences; about 94% were seen once. Specimen: CD8+ T cells from PBMCs. The receptor source for this set is a human donor with Susac syndrome.

The chain employs TRBV30 and TRBJ1-3; D not resolved. V lost 0 bases to trimming and J lost 0 bases, with 9 bases between them. CDR1 is GTSNPN, CDR2 SVGIG, per germline (reference sequence). This CDR3 is built from 15 residues. The CDR3 coding sequence is TGTGCCTGGAGTGTTTCGGGGTTCTCTGGAAACACCATATATTTT. Its protein product is CAWSVSGFSGNTIYF.

The V gene is TRBV2, the J gene TRBJ2-5, with unresolved D. The CDR3 runs to 13 residues. CDR1 and CDR2 (germline): SNHLY, FYNNEI. With 5 bases removed from V and 1 base from J, the gap between germline ends came to 8 bases. The CDR3 coding sequence is TGTGCCAGCAGTACAAGACTCCAAGAGACCCAGTACTTC. Translation: CASSTRLQETQYF. Together with reference TRBV2 and TRBJ2-5, the CDR3 gives the full variable domain: EPEVTQTPSHQVTQMGQEVILRCVPISNHLYFYWYRQILGQKVEFLVSFYNNEISEKSEIFDDQFSVERPDGSNFTLKIRSTKLEDSAMYFCASSTRLQETQYFGPGTRLLVL.

DNA for the CDR3: TGTGCCAGCAGCTCTACGGGGGCGGAAGAAAAACTGTTTTTT. Translating it yields CASSSTGAEEKLFF. The chain recombines TRBV7-9 with TRBJ1-4, with D perhaps TRBD1 (6 bases). This CDR3 spans 14 amino acids. V gave up 4 bases and J gave up 8 bases, with 14 bases separating them. CDR1 and CDR2 (germline): SEHNR, FQNEAQ (reference sequence).

The rearrangement links TRBV28 to TRBJ2-2; D is ambiguous. The CDR3 covers 15 residues. The V gene's germline CDR1 is MDHEN and CDR2 SYDVKM. V was clipped by 8 bases and J by 0 bases, with 13 bases between them. CDR3 sequence: CASLEWLANTGELFF. CDR3 DNA: TGTGCCAGCCTCGAATGGTTGGCGAACACCGGGGAGCTGTTTTTT.

This clonotype came up a few times. The rearrangement joins TRBV4-1 to TRBJ1-2; maybe TRBD1 (6 bases). The CDR3 contains 15 residues. The V end was cut by 2 bases, the J end by 0 bases, with 10 bases between. Germline V lookup: CDR1 MGHRA, CDR2 YSYEKL. The CDR3 nucleotides are TGCGCCAGCAGCCAACAGGGGCTAGCTAACTATGGCTACACCTTC. Translated, it gives CASSQQGLANYGYTF.

CDR3 sequence reads: CASTVTGLSNQPQHF. DNA of the CDR3: TGTGCCAGCACCGTTACAGGGCTAAGCAATCAGCCCCAGCATTTT. The genes are TRBV7-8 and TRBJ1-5; a possible D gene is TRBD1 (6 bases). The germline CDR1 and CDR2 sequences are SGHVS and FQNEAQ. The CDR3 extends over 15 amino acids. The V end lost 7 bases, the J end lost 1 base, and 14 bases lay between the germline ends.

The chain employs TRBV11-2 and TRBJ2-6; D ambiguous. V was pared by 5 bases and J by 3 bases, with 8 bases between. The CDR3 runs to 14 residues. The germline V gene encodes CDR1 SGHAT and CDR2 FQNNGV. CDR3 protein: CASSARDGANVLTF. The DNA for the CDR3 is TGTGCCAGCAGCGCGCGTGATGGGGCCAACGTCCTGACTTTC.

V is TRBV25-1 and J is TRBJ2-1; 9 bases map to TRBD2. J was trimmed by 2 bases and V by 3 bases; bases with no gene match: 5. The CDR3 length is 16 residues. Per the germline V gene, CDR1 is MGHDK and CDR2 is SYGVNS. CDR3 protein: CASSDNLAGPYNEQFF. CDR3 coding DNA: TGTGCCAGCAGTGACAACCTAGCGGGACCCTACAATGAGCAGTTCTTC.

The V gene is TRBV19, the J gene TRBJ2-4; D possibly corresponds to TRBD1 (5 bases). Germline lookup yields CDR1 LNHDA and CDR2 SQIVND (reference sequence). CDR3 length: 16 amino acids. The V gene lost 5 bases and the J gene lost 2 bases, with 16 bases spanning the gap. CDR3 amino acids: CASSSPPDRTKNIQYF. The CDR3 coding sequence is TGTGCCAGTAGTTCCCCTCCCGACAGAACCAAAAACATTCAGTACTTC. Combining the CDR3 with reference TRBV19 and TRBJ2-4 gives the whole variable domain DGGITQSPKYLFRKEGQNVTLSCEQNLNHDAMYWYRQDPGQGLRLIYYSQIVNDFQKGDIAEGYSVSREKKESFPLTVTSAQKNPTAFYLCASSSPPDRTKNIQYFGAGTRLSVL.

This chain joins TRBV30 and TRBJ1-3; D not resolved. Germline CDR1 reads GTSNPN; CDR2 reads SVGIG (reference sequence). V was shortened by 5 bases and J by 0 bases, with 8 bases between the two germline ends. The CDR3 contains 13 residues. This CDR3 reads CAWDGLSGNTIYF. The DNA for the CDR3 is TGTGCCTGGGACGGACTCTCTGGAAACACCATATATTTT.

This sequence joins TRBV19 and TRBJ1-5; TRBD1 might be the D (6 bases). V gave up 4 bases and J gave up 5 bases, with 18 bases separating them. The CDR3 consists of 16 residues. Germline V gives CDR1 LNHDA, CDR2 SQIVND (reference sequence). The CDR3 DNA reads TGTGCCAGTAGTACCTTTGGGGGGCAGGGGTATCAGCCCCAGCATTTT. Translation: CASSTFGGQGYQPQHF.

CDR3 sequence (DNA): TGTGCCAGCAGCTACGACAGGGGAGTCGGCTACACCTTC. Amino acids: CASSYDRGVGYTF. The V call is TRBV13, the J call TRBJ1-2, with 8 bases lining up with TRBD1. Unmatched junction bases numbered 6, after V lost 4 bases and J lost 8 bases. CDR1 and CDR2 (germline): PRHDT, FYEKMQ (reference sequence). This CDR3 comprises 13 residues.

J is TRBJ2-7 and V is TRBV5-4; D unresolved. Germline CDR1 SGHNT, CDR2 YYREEE (reference sequence). Trimming stripped 3 bases from V and 3 bases from J, with 7 bases between. The CDR3 runs to 12 residues. The CDR3 here is CASSSHSYEQYF. The CDR3 nucleotides read TGTGCCAGCAGCTCACACAGCTACGAGCAGTACTTC.

The chain combines TRBV24-1 with TRBJ2-7; D remains unclear. The germline gives CDR1 KGHDR, CDR2 SFDVKD. The CDR3 length is 12 residues. The V end was cut by 2 bases, the J end by 6 bases, with 7 bases between. The CDR3 loop is CATSDYMGEQYF. The CDR3 nucleotides are TGTGCCACCAGTGATTACATGGGCGAGCAGTACTTC.

The CDR3 is CASSPGQGAINSPLHF. The CDR3, as DNA: TGTGCCAGCAGTCCGGGACAGGGGGCGATTAATTCACCCCTCCACTTT. The V and J genes are TRBV12-3 or TRBV12-4 and TRBJ1-6, with 12 bases matching TRBD1. Trimming at V came to 5 bases and at J to 6 bases, leaving 5 bases not matched to a gene. The CDR3 consists of 16 residues.

The chain joins TRBV20-1 to TRBJ1-1; tentative D call: TRBD1 (5 bases). Trimming removed 5 bases at V and 7 bases at J, with 11 bases between. CDR3 length: 11 amino acids. Looked up from germline, CDR1 is DFQATT and CDR2 is SNEGSKA (reference sequence). The CDR3 protein is CSASWGLEAFF. CDR3 coding DNA: TGCAGTGCTTCGTGGGGCCTTGAAGCTTTCTTT.

In nucleotides, the CDR3 is TGTGCCAGCAGTCGGGCAGGGGATGGCGAGACTGAAGCTTTCTTT. Translation: CASSRAGDGETEAFF. This chain connects TRBV12-3 or TRBV12-4 to TRBJ1-1; the D gene is possibly TRBD1 (6 bases). The CDR3 contains 15 residues. Trimming removed 5 bases from V and 5 bases from J, with 18 bases in between.

This chain connects TRBV12-3 or TRBV12-4 to TRBJ1-4, with D possibly matching TRBD1 (5 bases). The CDR3 runs 12 residues. V lost 6 bases, J lost 8 bases, and 10 bases lay in between. The CDR3 is CASRETAEKLFF. The CDR3 region has the DNA TGTGCCAGCAGAGAGACAGCGGAAAAACTGTTTTTT.

The chain has TRBV27 and TRBJ1-2, with D uncertain. This CDR3 has 11 amino acids. Trimming removed 4 bases at V and 7 bases at J, with 7 bases between. Germline V gene lookup returns CDR1 MNHEY and CDR2 SMNVEV (reference sequence). This CDR3 is CASSSGVGYTF. CDR3 bases: TGTGCCAGCAGTTCCGGGGTTGGCTACACCTTC.

J is TRBJ2-3 and V is TRBV30, with TRBD2 as a possible D gene (6 bases). Germline V lookup: CDR1 GTSNPN, CDR2 SVGIG (reference sequence). V gave up 6 bases and J gave up 2 bases, with 18 bases separating them. The CDR3 is made up of 15 amino acids. DNA of the CDR3: TGTGCCTGCTCTAACCTTGGGGGGTACACAGATACGCAGTATTTT. Translation: CACSNLGGYTDTQYF.

The V call is TRBV24-1, the J call TRBJ2-7; 10 bases are shared with TRBD2. The CDR3 runs 15 residues. CDR1 and CDR2 (germline): KGHDR, SFDVKD. V trimming: 1 base; J trimming: 3 bases; junction bases outside the gene matches: 2. The CDR3 DNA follows: TGTGCCACCAGTGATTTTGGGACTAGCGTCTACGAGCAGTACTTC. Translated, it gives CATSDFGTSVYEQYF.